These T cell receptor beta chains were read from a single sample in a study of T cell repertoires in cytomegalovirus infection. MiXCR, run by TCRdb on the reads, gives a single entry per CDR3 protein. The sample contains approximately 500,000 distinct CDR3 sequences, 16% of which appear only once. The sequencing sample was made of CD8+ T cells from PBMCs. The receptors shown here come from a human donor in good health (CMV status not recorded). Some clones in this sample may be carry-over from other donors' samples. Both conserved end residues are part of each CDR3.

>TRBJ1-2|TRBV6-2/TRBV6-3
CATEASRDGYTF
>TRBJ1-5|TRBV28
CASSTQQEGDQPQHF
>TRBJ2-7|TRBV28
CASGEGDEQYF
>TRBJ1-4|TRBV7-2
CASTQWGEKLFF
>TRBJ2-3|TRBV7-9
CASSLYAGGTDTQYF
>TRBJ2-2|TRBV11-2
CASSRWVDRANTGELFF
>TRBJ2-7|TRBV4-2
CASSQEPRDSSSYEQYF
>TRBJ2-1|TRBV27
CASSMYSNEQFF
>TRBJ2-3|TRBV5-6
CASSFSGSPRTDTQYF
>TRBJ1-1|TRBV13
CASSSSRKGPGAFF
>TRBJ1-1|TRBV7-8
CASSFPGQGAKNTEAFF
>TRBJ2-5|TRBV5-1
CASSLDGSGGPGETQYF
>TRBJ2-7|TRBV7-2
CASSLEGREGKEQYF
>TRBJ2-1|TRBV14
CASSQEGEGKDNEQFF